The 16 T cell receptor beta chains presented below share a single source sample, sequenced in a study of shared clonotypes between healthy human individuals. Here immunoSEQ multiplex PCR was the method, and the copy in TCRdb shows in-frame clones only, minus some. The sample lists some 800,000 clones; over 90% were seen once. CD45RO-negative cells were positively selected for CCR7, leaving out terminally differentiated effector memory CD45RA+ cells. Sequencing input: naive CD8+ T cells sorted from blood. These receptors were taken from a man aged 30 to 39 in good health.

This rearrangement joins TRBV2 to TRBJ2-2; no firm D call. Looked up from germline, CDR1 is SNHLY and CDR2 is FYNNEI. This CDR3 is built from 11 residues. The ends were cut back, 3 bases at V and 5 bases at J, with 1 base in the middle. The CDR3 bases are TGTGCCAGCAGTGATACCGGGGAGCTGTTTTTT. This translates into CASSDTGELFF.

CDR3 sequence: CASSPQGPGANVLTF. The CDR3 DNA is TGTGCCAGCAGCCCACAGGGGCCTGGGGCCAACGTCCTGACTTTC. The chain couples TRBV9 to TRBJ2-6; 7 bases align to TRBD1. From germline, CDR1 is SGDLS and CDR2 YYNGEE. CDR3 length: 15 amino acids. V was pared by 4 bases and J by 2 bases, with 3 bases of the junction left unmatched.

V is TRBV6-5 and J is TRBJ2-1; TRBD2 matches 7 bases. V shed 8 bases, J shed 5 bases, and the junction held 9 bases outside the gene matches. CDR1 MNHEY and CDR2 SVGAGI come from the germline V gene. The CDR3 length is 14 residues. The CDR3: CASSYGGGDNEQFF. As DNA, the CDR3 is TGTGCCAGCTCATACGGGGGAGGGGACAATGAGCAGTTCTTC.

The chain employs TRBV15 and TRBJ2-4, with D maybe TRBD2 (5 bases). The germline V and J ends were trimmed by 7 bases and 4 bases, with 8 bases remaining between them. CDR1 and CDR2 from the germline V gene are LNHNV and YYDKDF (reference sequence). The CDR3 totals 12 residues. Written as DNA, the CDR3 is TGTGCCACCAAGGGAGAAAAAAACATTCAGTACTTC. This codes for CATKGEKNIQYF.

This clone is a singleton in its sample. The V call is TRBV20-1, the J call TRBJ1-2; D is possibly TRBD1 (5 bases). Germline lookup yields CDR1 DFQATT and CDR2 SNEGSKA (reference sequence). V dropped 6 bases and J dropped 4 bases, with 9 bases sitting between them. The CDR3 is 11 amino acids. The CDR3 region has the DNA TGCAGTGCGGCCAGGGCCTATGGCTACACCTTC. As protein: CSAARAYGYTF.

With respect to this clone: In the same sample, other DNA sequences code for this CDR3. The V call is TRBV27, the J call TRBJ2-7; D not certain. The germline CDR1 and CDR2 sequences are MNHEY and SMNVEV (reference sequence). Trimming stripped 0 bases from V and 2 bases from J, with 5 bases between. CDR3 length equals 13 residues. CDR3 bases: TGTGCCAGCAGTTTATCTTCAGCCTACGAGCAGTACTTC. Its translation: CASSLSSAYEQYF.

The chain employs TRBV11-2 and TRBJ2-1; maybe TRBD2 (7 bases). Germline values: CDR1 SGHAT, CDR2 FQNNGV. The CDR3 consists of 16 residues. V lost 5 bases to trimming and J lost 2 bases, with 16 bases between them. The CDR3 region is CASSPEGGGTYNEQFF. In DNA, the CDR3 is TGTGCCAGCAGCCCGGAGGGGGGGGGAACCTACAATGAGCAGTTCTTC. Complete variable domain (other parts from reference TRBV11-2 and TRBJ2-1): EAGVAQSPRYKIIEKRQSVAFWCNPISGHATLYWYQQILGQGPKLLIQFQNNGVVDDSQLPKDRFSAERLKGVDSTLKIQPAKLEDSAVYLCASSPEGGGTYNEQFFGPGTRLTVL.

The V and J genes are TRBV29-1 and TRBJ2-3, with 9 positions matching TRBD2. The germline V gene has CDR1 SQVTM and CDR2 ANQGSEA. The CDR3 is 18 amino acids. V lost 3 bases to trimming and J lost 4 bases; unmatched junction nucleotides: 17. This CDR3 reads CSVDGSLGRAGGPDTQYF. The CDR3 nucleotides read TGCAGCGTTGATGGTTCCCTCGGACGGGCGGGAGGGCCAGATACGCAGTATTTT.

This chain links TRBV7-9 with TRBJ2-7; D gene unclear. The V gene lost 4 bases and the J gene lost 6 bases, with 13 bases spanning the gap. This CDR3 has 13 residues. Germline lookup yields CDR1 SEHNR and CDR2 FQNEAQ (reference sequence). The CDR3 region has the DNA TGTGCCAGCAGCTCCCCCCTTTTTGTCGAGCAGTACTTC. Its translation is CASSSPLFVEQYF.

The V and J genes are TRBV11-2 and TRBJ1-1; TRBD1 agrees at 7 bases. Germline CDR1 SGHAT, CDR2 FQNNGV. The V segment lost 7 bases and the J segment 3 bases; nucleotides outside the gene matches: 20. The CDR3 spans 18 residues. The CDR3 DNA follows: TGTGCCAGCACCGGAAGGGGCTCGGAGGGGGCCCCATACACTGAAGCTTTCTTT. It translates to CASTGRGSEGAPYTEAFF.

The rearrangement links TRBV15 to TRBJ2-5, with a possible D match to TRBD2 (5 bases). CDR3 length equals 15 residues. Germline V CDR1 and CDR2: LNHNV, YYDKDF (reference sequence). The V end lost 1 base, the J end lost 0 bases, and 9 bases lay between the germline ends. CDR3 sequence reads: CATSRGGIDQETQYF. CDR3 DNA: TGTGCCACCAGCAGAGGAGGGATCGACCAAGAGACCCAGTACTTC.

The J gene is TRBJ2-7, the V gene TRBV4-2, with 7 bases matching TRBD1. Germline V gene lookup returns CDR1 LGHNA and CDR2 YNFKEQ. V lost 1 base to trimming and J lost 3 bases; unmatched junction nucleotides: 9. The CDR3 runs to 16 residues. The CDR3 loop is CASSQVRAGGNYEQYF. As DNA, the CDR3 is TGTGCCAGCAGCCAAGTCCGGGCAGGGGGAAACTACGAGCAGTACTTC.

This clone was seen a single time. The chain links TRBV13 to TRBJ2-5, with D possibly being TRBD1 or TRBD2 (5 bases each). Germline V gene lookup returns CDR1 PRHDT and CDR2 FYEKMQ (reference sequence). Between the trimmed V and J ends, which lost 5 bases and 5 bases, there was a span of 21 bases. This CDR3 is built from 16 residues. This CDR3 is CASSLSRSRDGETQYF. CDR3 nucleotide sequence: TGTGCCAGCAGCCTATCGAGATCTAGGGACGGGGAGACCCAGTACTTC.

The chain has TRBV27 and TRBJ2-7; 7 nucleotides match TRBD1. CDR1 is MNHEY, CDR2 SMNVEV, per germline (reference sequence). The CDR3 extends over 15 amino acids. Germline trimming cut 2 bases from V and 4 bases from J; bases unmatched to any gene: 8. The CDR3 DNA reads TGTGCCAGCAGTTTAAGGGACAGCGGACCTTACGAGCAGTACTTC. Residues: CASSLRDSGPYEQYF.

V usage is TRBV10-2 and J usage is TRBJ2-7; D gene ambiguous. The CDR3 length is 12 residues. The ends were cut back, 0 bases at V and 7 bases at J, with 7 bases in the middle. Germline V gene lookup returns CDR1 WSHSY and CDR2 SAAADI. CDR3 in amino acids: CASSESLREQYF. The CDR3, as DNA: TGCGCCAGCAGTGAGTCTCTTAGGGAGCAGTACTTC.

V usage is TRBV19 and J usage is TRBJ1-1; TRBD1 is a possible D gene (6 bases). Deletions cut 6 bases from V and 5 bases from J, with 16 bases between. In germline, CDR1 is LNHDA, CDR2 SQIVND (reference sequence). The length of the CDR3 is 14 residues. The CDR3 here is CASRQGGGPTEAFF. The CDR3 DNA is TGTGCCAGTAGACAGGGCGGGGGGCCGACTGAAGCTTTCTTT.